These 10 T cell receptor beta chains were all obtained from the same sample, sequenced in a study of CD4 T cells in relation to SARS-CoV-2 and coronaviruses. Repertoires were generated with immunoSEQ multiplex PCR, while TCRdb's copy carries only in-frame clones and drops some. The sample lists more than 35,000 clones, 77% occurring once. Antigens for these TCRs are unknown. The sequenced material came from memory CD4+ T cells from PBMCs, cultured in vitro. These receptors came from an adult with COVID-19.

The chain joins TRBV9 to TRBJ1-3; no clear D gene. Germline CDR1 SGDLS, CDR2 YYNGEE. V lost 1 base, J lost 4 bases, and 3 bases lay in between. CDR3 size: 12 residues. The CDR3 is CASSVPGNTIYF. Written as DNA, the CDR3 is TGTGCCAGCAGCGTACCAGGAAACACCATATATTTT.

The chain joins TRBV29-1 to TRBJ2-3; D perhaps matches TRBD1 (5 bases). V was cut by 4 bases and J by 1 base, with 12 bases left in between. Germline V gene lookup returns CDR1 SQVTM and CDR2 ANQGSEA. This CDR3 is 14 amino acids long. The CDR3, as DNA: TGCAGCGTTGTTGGGGTGGGGCGCACAGATACGCAGTATTTT. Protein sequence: CSVVGVGRTDTQYF.

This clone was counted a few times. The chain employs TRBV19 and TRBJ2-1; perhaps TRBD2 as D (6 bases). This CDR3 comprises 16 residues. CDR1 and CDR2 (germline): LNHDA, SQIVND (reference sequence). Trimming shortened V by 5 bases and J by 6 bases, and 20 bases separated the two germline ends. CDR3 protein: CASSLPTGLNRNEQFF. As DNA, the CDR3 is TGTGCCAGTAGTCTTCCGACGGGACTGAACCGCAATGAGCAGTTCTTC.

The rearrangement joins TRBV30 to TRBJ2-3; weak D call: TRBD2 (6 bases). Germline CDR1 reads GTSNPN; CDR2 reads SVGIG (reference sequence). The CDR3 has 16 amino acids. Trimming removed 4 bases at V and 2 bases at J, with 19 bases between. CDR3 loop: CAWTRVGGLATDTQYF. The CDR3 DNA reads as TGTGCCTGGACCAGGGTGGGGGGATTAGCCACAGATACGCAGTATTTT. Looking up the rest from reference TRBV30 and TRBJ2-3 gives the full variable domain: SQTIHQWPATLVQPVGSPLSLECTVEGTSNPNLYWYRQAAGRGLQLLFYSVGIGQISSEVPQNLSASRPQDRQFILSSKKLLLSDSGFYLCAWTRVGGLATDTQYFGPGTRLTVL.

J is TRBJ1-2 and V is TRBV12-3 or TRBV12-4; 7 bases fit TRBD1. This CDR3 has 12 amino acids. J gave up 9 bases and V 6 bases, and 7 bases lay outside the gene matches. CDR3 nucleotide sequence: TGTGCCAGCAGGCCACAGGGGTCGAGCTACACCTTC. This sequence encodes CASRPQGSSYTF.

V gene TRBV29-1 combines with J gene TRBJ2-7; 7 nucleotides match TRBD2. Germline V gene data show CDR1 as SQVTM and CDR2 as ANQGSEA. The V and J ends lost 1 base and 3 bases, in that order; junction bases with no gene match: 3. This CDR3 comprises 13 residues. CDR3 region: CSVEGTGGYEQYF. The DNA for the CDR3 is TGCAGCGTTGAAGGGACGGGGGGCTACGAGCAGTACTTC.

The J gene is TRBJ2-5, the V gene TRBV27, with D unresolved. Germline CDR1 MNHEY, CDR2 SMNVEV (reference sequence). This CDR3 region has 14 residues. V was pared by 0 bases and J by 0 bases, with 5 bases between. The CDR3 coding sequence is TGTGCCAGCAGTTTATCCACAGACCAAGAGACCCAGTACTTC. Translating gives CASSLSTDQETQYF.

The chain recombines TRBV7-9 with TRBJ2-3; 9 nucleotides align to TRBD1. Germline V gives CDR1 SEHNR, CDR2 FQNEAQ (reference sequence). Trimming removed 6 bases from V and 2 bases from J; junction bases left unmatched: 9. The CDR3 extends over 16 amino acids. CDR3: CASSTATGGPTDTQYF. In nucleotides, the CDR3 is TGTGCCAGCAGTACCGCGACAGGGGGTCCCACAGATACGCAGTATTTT.

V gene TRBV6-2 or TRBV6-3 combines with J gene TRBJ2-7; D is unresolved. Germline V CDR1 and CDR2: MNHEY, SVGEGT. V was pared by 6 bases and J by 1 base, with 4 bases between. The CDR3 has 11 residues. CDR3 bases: TGTGCCAGCAGCCCATCCTACGAGCAGTACTTC. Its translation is CASSPSYEQYF.

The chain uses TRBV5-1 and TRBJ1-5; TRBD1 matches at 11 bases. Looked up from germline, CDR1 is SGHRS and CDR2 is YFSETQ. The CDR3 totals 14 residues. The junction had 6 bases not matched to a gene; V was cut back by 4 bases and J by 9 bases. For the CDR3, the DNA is TGCGCCAGCAGCCCCGGACAGGGGGCCCGGCCCCAGCATTTT. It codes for CASSPGQGARPQHF.